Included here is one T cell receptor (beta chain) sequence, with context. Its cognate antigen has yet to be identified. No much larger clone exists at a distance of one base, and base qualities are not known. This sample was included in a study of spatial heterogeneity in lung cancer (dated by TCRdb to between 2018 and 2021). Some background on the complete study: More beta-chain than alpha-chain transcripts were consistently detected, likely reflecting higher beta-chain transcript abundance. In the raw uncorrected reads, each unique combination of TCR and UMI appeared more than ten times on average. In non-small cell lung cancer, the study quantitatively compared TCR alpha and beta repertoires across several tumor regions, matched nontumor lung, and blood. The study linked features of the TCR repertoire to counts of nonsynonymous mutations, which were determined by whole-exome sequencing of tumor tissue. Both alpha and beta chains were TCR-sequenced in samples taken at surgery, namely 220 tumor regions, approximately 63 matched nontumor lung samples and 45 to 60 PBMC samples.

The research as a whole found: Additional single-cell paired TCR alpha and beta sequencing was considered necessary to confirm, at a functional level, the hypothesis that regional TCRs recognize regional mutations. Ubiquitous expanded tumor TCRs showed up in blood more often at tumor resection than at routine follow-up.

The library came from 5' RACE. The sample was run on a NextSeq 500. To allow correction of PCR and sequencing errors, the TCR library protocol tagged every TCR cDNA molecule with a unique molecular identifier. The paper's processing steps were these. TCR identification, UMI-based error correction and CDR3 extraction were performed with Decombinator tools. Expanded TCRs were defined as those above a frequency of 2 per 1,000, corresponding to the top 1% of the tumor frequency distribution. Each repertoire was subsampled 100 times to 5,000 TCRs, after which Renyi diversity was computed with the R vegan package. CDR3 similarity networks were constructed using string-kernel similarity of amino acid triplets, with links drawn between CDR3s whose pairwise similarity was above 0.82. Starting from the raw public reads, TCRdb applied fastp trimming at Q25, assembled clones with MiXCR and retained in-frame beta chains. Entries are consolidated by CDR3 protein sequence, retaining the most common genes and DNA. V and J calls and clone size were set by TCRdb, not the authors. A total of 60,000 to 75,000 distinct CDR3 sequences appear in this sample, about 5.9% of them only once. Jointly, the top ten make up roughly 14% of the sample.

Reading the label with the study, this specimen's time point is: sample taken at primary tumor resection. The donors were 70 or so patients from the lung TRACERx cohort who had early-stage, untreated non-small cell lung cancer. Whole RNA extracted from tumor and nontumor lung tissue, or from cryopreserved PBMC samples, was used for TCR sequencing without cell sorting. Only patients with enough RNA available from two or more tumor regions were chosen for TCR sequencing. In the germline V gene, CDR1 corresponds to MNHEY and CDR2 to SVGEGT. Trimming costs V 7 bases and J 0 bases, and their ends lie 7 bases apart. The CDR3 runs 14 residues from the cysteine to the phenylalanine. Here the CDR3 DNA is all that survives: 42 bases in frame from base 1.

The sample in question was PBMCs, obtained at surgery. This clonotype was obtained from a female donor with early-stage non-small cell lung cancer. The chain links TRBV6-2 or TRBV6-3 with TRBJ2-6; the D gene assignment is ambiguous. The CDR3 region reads CASTRDSGANVLTF. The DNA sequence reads TGTGCCAGCACCCGAGACTCTGGGGCCAACGTCCTGACTTTC.